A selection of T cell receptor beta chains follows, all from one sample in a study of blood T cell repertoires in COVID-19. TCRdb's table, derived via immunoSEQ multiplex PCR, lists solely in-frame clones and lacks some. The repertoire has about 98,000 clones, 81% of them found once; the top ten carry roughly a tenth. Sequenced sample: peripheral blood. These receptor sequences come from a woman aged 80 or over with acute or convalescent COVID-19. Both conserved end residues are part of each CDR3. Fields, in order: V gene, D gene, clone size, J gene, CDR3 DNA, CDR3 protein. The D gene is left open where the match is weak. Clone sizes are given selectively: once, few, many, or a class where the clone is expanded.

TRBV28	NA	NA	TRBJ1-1	TGTGCCAGCACCCAGTACGAAGCTTTCTTT	CASTQYEAFF
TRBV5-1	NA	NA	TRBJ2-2	TGCGCCAGCAGCTTGGGGCGGCCGGGGAACACCGGGGAGCTGTTTTTT	CASSLGRPGNTGELFF
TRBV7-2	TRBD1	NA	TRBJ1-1	TGTGCCAGCAGCCTAGCACAGGGGAGGACTGAAGCTTTCTTT	CASSLAQGRTEAFF
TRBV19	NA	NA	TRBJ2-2	TGTGCCAGTAAGGGGACCGGGGAGCTGTTTTTT	CASKGTGELFF
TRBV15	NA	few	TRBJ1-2	TGTGCCACCAGCCCTAAGTCCAGACTCTATGGCTACACCTTC	CATSPKSRLYGYTF
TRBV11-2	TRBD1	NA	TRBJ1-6	TGTGCCAGCAGCTGGGACAGGGGCCCAAATTCACCCCTCCACTTT	CASSWDRGPNSPLHF
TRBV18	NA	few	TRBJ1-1	TGTGCCAGCTCACCAAACAGAATTAACACTGAAGCTTTCTTT	CASSPNRINTEAFF
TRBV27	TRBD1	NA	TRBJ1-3	TGTGCCAGCCGGTCTTGGACTACCGGACAGGGAGGCACCATATATTTT	CASRSWTTGQGGTIYF
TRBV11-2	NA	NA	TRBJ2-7	TGTGCCAGCAGCATAATAGGTGCGCAGGGCTACGAGCAGTACTTC	CASSIIGAQGYEQYF
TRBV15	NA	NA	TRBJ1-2	TGTGCCACTAGCGGTGGTCTCCTTGCGCTTGGCTACACCTTC	CATSGGLLALGYTF
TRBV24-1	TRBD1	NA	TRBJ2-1	TGTGCCACCAGTGATTTTACAGGGGGCTACAATGAGCAGTTCTTC	CATSDFTGGYNEQFF
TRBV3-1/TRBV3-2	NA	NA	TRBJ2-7	TGTGCCAGCAGCAGCGCAACCTACGAGCAGTACTTC	CASSSATYEQYF
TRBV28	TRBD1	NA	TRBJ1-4	TGTGCCAGCAGTTCCCCGAGACAGGGATATGAAAAACTGTTTTTT	CASSSPRQGYEKLFF
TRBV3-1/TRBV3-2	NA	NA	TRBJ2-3	TGTGCCAGCAGCCCATATGGGGTCGGGGTTGGAGATACGCAGTATTTT	CASSPYGVGVGDTQYF
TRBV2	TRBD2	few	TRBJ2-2	TGTGCCAGCAGCTTACTAGCGGGGGGGAGCACCGGGGAGCTGTTTTTT	CASSLLAGGSTGELFF
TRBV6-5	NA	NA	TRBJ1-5	TGTGCCAGCAGGGAGGGAGGGTTCTGGCAGCCCCAGCATTTT	CASREGGFWQPQHF
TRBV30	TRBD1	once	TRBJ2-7	TGTGCCTGGAGTGCGGGACAGGTTTCCGAGCAGTACTTC	CAWSAGQVSEQYF
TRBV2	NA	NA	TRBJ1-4	TGTGCCAGCAGTCGGGACGGCGGGGGGGGAATGTTTTTT	CASSRDGGGGMFF
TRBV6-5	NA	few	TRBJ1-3	TGTGCCAGCATCGGACAGAGGGGAAACACCATATATTTT	CASIGQRGNTIYF
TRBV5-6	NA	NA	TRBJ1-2	TGTGCCAGCAGCCACCAAGGGGACACTAACTATGGCTACACCTTC	CASSHQGDTNYGYTF
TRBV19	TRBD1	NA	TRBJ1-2	TGTGCCAGTAGTATCCGGACAGGGTCCGGCTATGGCTACACCTTC	CASSIRTGSGYGYTF
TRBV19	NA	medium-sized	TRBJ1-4	TGTGCCAGTAGTATACGACTCTCGAGCCTTGAAAAACTGTTTTTT	CASSIRLSSLEKLFF
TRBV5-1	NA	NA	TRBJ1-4	TGCGCCAGCAGCCTGGATACAGGGCCTGGTGAAAAACTGTTTTTT	CASSLDTGPGEKLFF
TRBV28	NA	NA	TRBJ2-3	TGTGCCAGCACCCTCCCCCAGACAGATACGCAGTATTTT	CASTLPQTDTQYF
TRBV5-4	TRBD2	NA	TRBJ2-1	TGTGCCAGCAGCCCTAGCGGGGGCGTCGCGCAGTTCTTC	CASSPSGGVAQFF
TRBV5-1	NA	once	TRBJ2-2	TGCGCCAGCAGCTTGTCGGGACTCACAGACGGGGAGCTGTTTTTT	CASSLSGLTDGELFF
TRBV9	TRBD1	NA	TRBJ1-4	TGTGCCAGCAGCGTAGCCCTCGGACAGGGTGAAAAACTGTTTTTT	CASSVALGQGEKLFF
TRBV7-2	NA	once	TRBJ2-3	TGTGCCAGCAGCAATTCAGGGCCTACGCAGTATTTT	CASSNSGPTQYF
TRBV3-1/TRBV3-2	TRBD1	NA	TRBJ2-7	TGTGCCAGCAGCCAAGCTTACCGGGACAGGTTCCTCTACGAGCAGTACTTC	CASSQAYRDRFLYEQYF
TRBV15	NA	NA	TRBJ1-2	TGTGCCACCACCCGACAGGATAACTATGGCTACACCTTC	CATTRQDNYGYTF
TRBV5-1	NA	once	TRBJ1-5	TGCGCCAGCAGCCTTTCAGGGGCCAGCAATCAGCCCCAGCATTTT	CASSLSGASNQPQHF
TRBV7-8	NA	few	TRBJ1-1	TGTGCCAGCAGCTTAGTCGCAGGGAACACTGAAGCTTTCTTT	CASSLVAGNTEAFF
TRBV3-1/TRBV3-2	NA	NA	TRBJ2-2	TGTGCCAGCAGATCGGGGGACTCGAACACCGGGGAGCTGTTTTTT	CASRSGDSNTGELFF